This is a list of T cell receptor beta chains from one sample in a study of cytomegalovirus exposure and HLA in healthy donors. The method was immunoSEQ multiplex PCR; TCRdb's version includes in-frame clones alone and lacks a portion of them. Of some 130,000 clones in the sample, around 78% were seen once. The source material was PBMCs. The receptors were sampled from a female donor in good health and CMV-seropositive. The CDR3 runs from the conserved cysteine through the conserved F or W. D genes are given only for firm matches. The size of a clone is reported for some rows only, either as once, few or many, or as a class for expanded clones.

size,D,V,J,DNA,CDR3
.,TRBD1,TRBV30,TRBJ1-3,TGTGCCTGGAGTACCCGGGACAGGGGCAACACCATATATTTT,CAWSTRDRGNTIYF
.,.,TRBV2,TRBJ1-6,TGTGCCAGCAGGATACAGGAACCCCTCCACTTT,CASRIQEPLHF
.,TRBD2,TRBV4-1,TRBJ2-1,TGCGCCAGCAGCCAGGAGGGACTAGCGGGAGTGAGGGAGCAGTTCTTC,CASSQEGLAGVREQFF
few,.,TRBV5-1,TRBJ2-2,TGCGCCAGCCAAATGACGAGGACCGGGGAGCTGTTTTTT,CASQMTRTGELFF
.,TRBD1,TRBV2,TRBJ1-6,TGTGCCAGCAGTGGAGGGAGACAGGGAGGCTCACCCCTCCACTTT,CASSGGRQGGSPLHF
few,.,TRBV7-9,TRBJ2-7,TGTGCCAGCAGAAAAGGGGGCTACGAGCAGTACTTC,CASRKGGYEQYF
few,TRBD1,TRBV5-4,TRBJ2-5,TGTGCCAGCAGCTCGGGACAGGGGGAAGAGACCCAGTACTTC,CASSSGQGEETQYF
.,.,TRBV18,TRBJ1-3,TGTGCCAGCTCCCAAGTGACAGGAACCTCTGGAAACACCATATATTTT,CASSQVTGTSGNTIYF
.,TRBD1,TRBV6-1,TRBJ2-7,TGTGCCAGCAGTGAAATGGACAGGGCCCTTCCGAGCGAGCAGTACTTC,CASSEMDRALPSEQYF
.,TRBD1,TRBV5-4,TRBJ2-2,TGTGCCAGCAGCAGGGGACAGGGGAACTCAGGGGAGCTGTTTTTT,CASSRGQGNSGELFF
.,.,TRBV2,TRBJ2-3,TGTGCCAGCAGTGAACCCTCGGCAGATACGCAGTATTTT,CASSEPSADTQYF
.,.,TRBV19,TRBJ2-5,TGTGCCAGTATGGCACGGGGATCGGTAGAGACCCAGTACTTC,CASMARGSVETQYF
.,TRBD1,TRBV6-5,TRBJ1-2,TGTGCCAGCAGGGACAGGGCGATCTATGGCTACCCCTTC,CASRDRAIYGYPF
.,.,TRBV11-2,TRBJ2-7,TGTGCCAGCAGCTTAAAGGGGGACGTGATCTACGAGCAGTACTTC,CASSLKGDVIYEQYF
.,.,TRBV27,TRBJ2-7,TGTGCCAGCAGTCCAACAACAGGGGGGGCCTACGAGCAGTACTTC,CASSPTTGGAYEQYF
once,.,TRBV28,TRBJ1-1,TGTGCCAGCAGACCGGGGGGGCCCTTGAACACTGAAGCTTTCTTT,CASRPGGPLNTEAFF
once,.,TRBV7-9,TRBJ2-2,TGTGCCAGCAGCTTAGGAGCTACCGGGGAGCTGTTTTTT,CASSLGATGELFF
.,.,TRBV5-1,TRBJ2-1,TGCGCCAGCAGGGAAGACGGGAAGTCTTACAATGAGCAGTTCTTC,CASREDGKSYNEQFF
once,.,TRBV4-2,TRBJ1-6,TGTGCCAGCAGCCAAGACGCCTCAGGGGACGTGGGCTCACCCCTCCACTTT,CASSQDASGDVGSPLHF
.,TRBD2,TRBV5-1,TRBJ2-5,TGCGCCAGCTCCCTAGCGGGGGGTCCGGGGGAGACCCAGTACTTC,CASSLAGGPGETQYF
.,TRBD1,TRBV5-6,TRBJ2-7,TGTGCCAGCAGCTTGGGAACAGGGGTGTACGAGCAGTACTTC,CASSLGTGVYEQYF
.,TRBD2,TRBV7-3,TRBJ2-1,TGTGCCAGCAGCCCCGAGACTAGCGGGAGGGGCTACAATGAGCAGTTCTTC,CASSPETSGRGYNEQFF
.,TRBD2,TRBV6-1,TRBJ2-7,TGTGCCAGCGTAACGAGGGAGGGATACGAGCAGTACTTC,CASVTREGYEQYF
once,TRBD2,TRBV11-2,TRBJ2-7,TGTGCCAGCAGCCCGACTAGCGGGCGATCCTACGAGCAGTACTTC,CASSPTSGRSYEQYF
.,TRBD2,TRBV15,TRBJ2-5,TGTGCCACCAGCGACGGGGGGGCCCCCCAAGAGACCCAGTACTTC,CATSDGGAPQETQYF
.,.,TRBV5-1,TRBJ2-1,TGCGCCAGCAGCTTGGACAGGCCCCTCTACAATGAGCAGTTCTTC,CASSLDRPLYNEQFF
.,.,TRBV11-2,TRBJ2-2,TGTGCCAGCAGCTTACCCCGGACAGCTCTGGGCGGGGAGCTGTTTTTT,CASSLPRTALGGELFF
.,.,TRBV30,TRBJ2-7,TGTGCCTGGAGGGACCCCGGGAGACCCTACGAGCAGTACTTC,CAWRDPGRPYEQYF
once,.,TRBV5-6,TRBJ2-3,TGTGCCAGCAGCTCCCCAGGGAGCACAGATACGCAGTATTTT,CASSSPGSTDTQYF
.,.,TRBV10-2,TRBJ1-1,TGCGCCAGCAGTTCGATGCGAAAGACTGAAGCTTTCTTT,CASSSMRKTEAFF
.,.,TRBV9,TRBJ2-7,TGTGCCAGCAGCGTACAGGGTTCCTACGAGCAGTACTTC,CASSVQGSYEQYF
.,TRBD2,TRBV2,TRBJ2-3,TGTGCCAGCAGTGTACTAGCGGCCCGCACAGATACGCAGTATTTT,CASSVLAARTDTQYF
.,TRBD1,TRBV16,TRBJ2-7,TGTGCCAGCAGCCAAGATTCAGGGGGCAAAAACGAGCAGTACTTC,CASSQDSGGKNEQYF
.,TRBD2,TRBV25-1,TRBJ2-7,TGTGCCAGCAGTACTAGCGGGAGTACCCGCTCCTACGAGCAGTACTTC,CASSTSGSTRSYEQYF
once,.,TRBV19,TRBJ1-4,TGTGCCAGTAGTCCAGCAACTAATGAAAAACTGTTTTTT,CASSPATNEKLFF
.,TRBD2,TRBV5-1,TRBJ2-2,TGCGCCAGCAGCTTTCCTAGCGGGAGACGTACCGGGGAGCTGTTTTTT,CASSFPSGRRTGELFF